What follows describes a single TCR beta chain. Its target is not known. CD4+ and CD8+ T cells were sorted from PBMCs stained for CD3, CD4 and CD8. The sample belongs to a study of CD8+ T cells in alopecia areata. The study, taken as a whole, reports: Sequencing of scalp samples also includes resident alphabeta T cells from normal skin.

V lost 2 bases, J lost 4 bases, and 15 bases lay in between. From germline, CDR1 is SGHRS and CDR2 YFSETQ. The CDR3 runs 15 residues. Investigators isolated RNA and reverse transcribed it into cDNA to act as the sequencing template. The repertoire was sequenced with immunoSEQ multiplex PCR; TCRdb's copy has only in-frame clones and lacks some. The sample has about 110,000 clones; around 55% are singletons. Source material: CD8+ T cells sorted from blood. The sequence was obtained from a human donor in good health. This chain links TRBV5-1 with TRBJ2-5; D could derive from TRBD1 or TRBD2 (6 bases each). The CDR3 coding sequence is TGCGCCAGCAGCTTCCTAGGGGGGTTGGGAGAGACCCAGTACTTC. Translation gives CASSFLGGLGETQYF. The full variable domain, rest sourced from reference TRBV5-1 and TRBJ2-5, is KAGVTQTPRYLIKTRGQQVTLSCSPISGHRSVSWYQQTPGQGLQFLFEYFSETQRNKGNFPGRFSGRQFSNSRSEMNVSTLELGDSALYLCASSFLGGLGETQYFGPGTRLLVL.